In its sample, the clone carrying this T cell receptor beta chain was seen a few times. This sample is part of a study of blood T cell repertoires in COVID-19. Overall study: Sample material is recorded as cDNA or gDNA derived from T cells, B-cell-depleted T cells, or PBMCs.

CDR1 is SGHTS and CDR2 is YDEGEE in the germline V gene. The CDR3 is 14 amino acids. Trimming at V came to 2 bases and at J to 7 bases, leaving 5 bases not matched to a gene. The protocol was immunoSEQ multiplex PCR, while the TCRdb copy is restricted to in-frame clones and leaves out a portion. This sample has about 76,000 clones, with roughly 90% found just once. J is TRBJ1-5 and V is TRBV5-8; 8 bases line up with TRBD1. Sequencing was performed on peripheral blood. This TCR was recovered from a human donor in a cohort sampled during active COVID-19. The chain's CDR3 is CASSFRTGIQPQHF. In nucleotides, the CDR3 is TGTGCCAGCAGCTTTAGGACAGGGATACAGCCCCAGCATTTT.